The 17 T cell receptor beta chains in this list originate from one sample, sequenced in a study of OX40 agonist ivuxolimab in advanced cancers. Sequencing was performed with immunoSEQ multiplex PCR; in TCRdb, only in-frame clones are kept and a portion is missing. This table has about 28,000 clones, less than 85% appearing once. Sequencing used CD4+ or CD8+ T cells sorted from blood, obtained in a trial of the OX40 agonist ivuxolimab. Receptors were obtained from an adult with an advanced solid tumor such as melanoma, head and neck, liver or kidney cancer.

The chain combines TRBV28 with TRBJ2-7, with TRBD1 as a possible D gene (6 bases). V lost 1 base and J 4 bases, leaving 8 bases between the germline ends. The CDR3 is 13 residues long. Germline CDR1 reads MDHEN; CDR2 reads SYDVKM. The CDR3 DNA sequence: TGTGCCAGCAGTTTATCCGACAGGTACGAGCAGTACTTC. It specifies CASSLSDRYEQYF. Complete variable domain (other parts from reference TRBV28 and TRBJ2-7): DVKVTQSSRYLVKRTGEKVFLECVQDMDHENMFWYRQDPGLGLRLIYFSYDVKMKEKGDIPEGYSVSREKKERFSLILESASTNQTSMYLCASSLSDRYEQYFGPGTRLTVT.

Relative to its sample, this clone is medium-sized. The V call is TRBV5-5, the J call TRBJ1-1; no reliable D call. The ends were cut back, 3 bases at V and 0 bases at J, with 9 bases in the middle. The CDR3 is made up of 14 amino acids. CDR1 SGHKS and CDR2 YYEKEE come from the germline V gene (reference sequence). CDR3 in amino acids: CASSWAVMNTEAFF. The CDR3 DNA reads as TGTGCCAGCAGCTGGGCAGTCATGAACACTGAAGCTTTCTTT.

The V and J genes are TRBV13 and TRBJ2-3, with 9 positions matching TRBD2. V trimming: 0 bases; J trimming: 0 bases; junction bases outside the gene matches: 4. Germline CDR1 and CDR2: PRHDT and FYEKMQ (reference sequence). This CDR3 contains 17 residues. This chain's CDR3 is CASSLGLAGESTDTQYF. In DNA, the CDR3 is TGTGCCAGCAGCTTAGGATTAGCGGGAGAGAGCACAGATACGCAGTATTTT.

This sequence joins TRBV11-1 and TRBJ2-2; possibly TRBD2 for D (6 bases). The germline gives CDR1 SGHAT, CDR2 FQDESV (reference sequence). Trimming shortened V by 4 bases and J by 6 bases, and 12 bases separated the two germline ends. The CDR3 is made up of 14 amino acids. Here the CDR3 reads CASSSWDFPGELFF. The CDR3, as DNA: TGTGCCAGCAGCTCTTGGGACTTTCCCGGGGAGCTGTTTTTT.

The V and J genes are TRBV5-1 and TRBJ1-2; TRBD1 matches at 11 bases. The CDR3 totals 14 residues. The V gene end was trimmed by 4 bases and the J gene end by 8 bases; junction bases not matched to a gene: 7. Germline V gene sequence: CDR1 SGHRS, CDR2 YFSETQ. The CDR3 DNA follows: TGCGCCAGCAGCCTAGGACAGGGGGCATGGGGCTACACCTTC. This encodes CASSLGQGAWGYTF.

The chain uses TRBV9 and TRBJ1-4; weak D call: TRBD1 (5 bases). V was shortened by 0 bases and J by 8 bases, with 14 bases between the two germline ends. Germline V CDR1 and CDR2: SGDLS, YYNGEE. This CDR3 contains 15 residues. CDR3 nucleotides: TGTGCCAGCAGCGTAGATTGGGGGGATGGCGAAAAACTGTTTTTT. Translation: CASSVDWGDGEKLFF.

This chain uses TRBV4-1 with TRBJ1-5, with no clear D. This CDR3 comprises 14 residues. Germline CDR1 MGHRA, CDR2 YSYEKL. Trimming left V 0 bases short and J 4 bases short, with 7 bases between. The CDR3 is CASSQEGWNQPQHF. The CDR3 coding sequence is TGCGCCAGCAGCCAAGAAGGGTGGAATCAGCCCCAGCATTTT.

V usage is TRBV19 and J usage is TRBJ2-7; TRBD2 agrees at 8 bases. CDR1 and CDR2 (germline): LNHDA, SQIVND (reference sequence). Trimming took 8 bases from V and 5 from J; bases not matched to a gene: 5. CDR3 length: 12 amino acids. The CDR3 loop reads CASFGAGDEQYF. CDR3 coding DNA: TGTGCCAGTTTTGGAGCGGGAGACGAGCAGTACTTC.

This sequence joins TRBV4-1 and TRBJ2-7; the D gene is possibly TRBD1 (5 bases). Germline V gene lookup returns CDR1 MGHRA and CDR2 YSYEKL. The ends were cut back, 0 bases at V and 4 bases at J, with 13 bases in the middle. The CDR3 is 15 amino acids. The CDR3 here is CASSQDGPGPYEQYF. The CDR3 coding sequence is TGCGCCAGCAGCCAAGATGGGCCAGGGCCATACGAGCAGTACTTC.

The chain is built from TRBV5-1 and TRBJ2-1, with 9 positions matching TRBD2. The CDR3 totals 15 residues. Per the germline V gene, CDR1 is SGHRS and CDR2 is YFSETQ. After removal of 4 bases from V and 1 base from J, the junction contained 3 bases not matched to a gene. The CDR3 DNA sequence: TGCGCCAGCAGCGGAGCGGGGGGATCCTACAATGAGCAGTTCTTC. This encodes CASSGAGGSYNEQFF.

The chain links TRBV11-3 to TRBJ2-5; no firm D call. V was shortened by 2 bases and J by 4 bases, with 8 bases between the two germline ends. Germline V gene lookup returns CDR1 SGHNT and CDR2 YENEEA. This CDR3 is built from 13 residues. For the CDR3, the DNA is TGTGCCAGCAGCTTATCGGGTAGAGAGACCCAGTACTTC. Translating it yields CASSLSGRETQYF.

V gene TRBV5-6 combines with J gene TRBJ2-7, with TRBD2 identical over 11 bases. The ends lost 4 bases at V and 7 bases at J; junction bases unmatched: 4. CDR3 length: 13 residues. The germline V gene encodes CDR1 SGHDT and CDR2 YYEEEE. CDR3 in amino acids: CASSTGLADEQYF. DNA of the CDR3: TGTGCCAGCAGCACGGGACTAGCGGATGAGCAGTACTTC.

This sequence joins TRBV7-9 and TRBJ1-2; no firm D call. Trimming left V 7 bases short and J 8 bases short, with 11 bases between. The CDR3 length is 11 residues. Germline loops: CDR1 SEHNR, CDR2 FQNEAQ (reference sequence). For the CDR3, the DNA is TGTGCCAGCACCCCTGGTGGGGGCTACACCTTC. Amino acids: CASTPGGGYTF.

This clone is labeled as medium-sized (0.01 to 0.1%). This chain connects TRBV27 to TRBJ1-1; D ambiguous. CDR3 length equals 15 residues. The V gene lost 2 bases and the J gene lost 6 bases, with 16 bases spanning the gap. The V gene's germline CDR1 is MNHEY and CDR2 SMNVEV (reference sequence). CDR3 residues: CASSLDWGGVAEAFF. The CDR3 coding sequence is TGTGCCAGCAGTTTAGACTGGGGAGGTGTCGCTGAAGCTTTCTTT.

The chain employs TRBV7-9 and TRBJ2-3; 7 nucleotides line up with TRBD1. Germline V CDR1 and CDR2: SEHNR, FQNEAQ (reference sequence). V lost 5 bases to trimming and J lost 2 bases; unmatched junction nucleotides: 7. The CDR3 consists of 15 residues. CDR3 region: CASSPTGTDTDTQYF. The CDR3 region has the DNA TGTGCCAGCAGCCCCACCGGGACAGACACAGATACGCAGTATTTT.

CDR3 coding DNA: TGTGCCAGCAGCTTAGGCAGGCTCAGCACAGATACGCAGTATTTT. Protein product: CASSLGRLSTDTQYF. The chain is built from TRBV11-2 and TRBJ2-3, with unresolved D. V was pared by 1 base and J by 0 bases, with 8 bases between. The length of the CDR3 is 15 residues. Germline CDR1 reads SGHAT; CDR2 reads FQNNGV.

This chain connects TRBV6-5 to TRBJ1-2, with D perhaps TRBD1 (6 bases). The CDR3 consists of 14 residues. Trimming removed 5 bases from V and 3 bases from J, with 13 bases in between. Germline assignment: CDR1 MNHEY and CDR2 SVGAGI. In nucleotides, the CDR3 is TGTGCCAGCAGTCTGACGACAGGAGACTATGGCTACACCTTC. It codes for CASSLTTGDYGYTF.